This T cell receptor (beta chain) was captured in a study of CXCR3-negative and CXCR3-positive naive CD8 T cells. Naive CD8+ T cells carried a CD45RO-CCR7+CD27+CD95- phenotype. The CDR3 contains 15 residues. Germline V lookup: CDR1 SQVTM, CDR2 ANQGSEA. The TRB cDNA libraries were prepared by 5' RACE with UMI labels. TCRdb reworked the 5' RACE reads into one entry per CDR3 protein, no DNA. Its clone listing holds approximately 66,000 distinct CDR3 sequences. The chain couples TRBV29-1 to TRBJ1-2; the TRBD1 assignment by TCRdb is unverifiable without DNA. The clonotype was recovered from a human donor in good health. Some clones in this sample may be carry-over from other donors' samples. The specimen sequenced was naive CXCR3- CD8+ T cells from blood. As for subset: CD45RO-CCR7+CD27+CD95- naive CD8+ T cells lacking CXCR3 (TNR3-). CDR3 sequence: CSVEDEATGAYGYTF.